This entry is about one TCR beta chain. The antigen remains unidentified. Sequenced with the Oncomine TCR Beta short-read assay was DNA taken from cultured CD4+ T cells. TCRdb redid the calling of the PCR reads with MiXCR, one entry per CDR3 protein. The sample shows several thousand distinct CDR3 sequences, more than 60% of them seen only once. This sample stems from a study of vaccination and CD4 T cells after COVID-19. Study-wide results and limits: The median count of SARS-CoV-2-reactive clonotypes rose from roughly 21 to 40, not significantly. Investigators enrolled relatively few convalescent patients and included no early post-infection timepoints.

Treatment described: roughly 10-day PBMC culture with coronavirus spike peptide pools or control peptides (ViraFEST assay). ViraFEST enlarged antigen-specific T cell populations with peptide pools and afterwards sequenced TCRs. It was with 8.5 to 10 IU/ml IL-2 and roughly 10 ug/ml peptide pools that two million PBMCs per well were cultured. The CDR3 totals 15 residues. CDR1 MNHNS and CDR2 SASEGT come from the germline V gene. The trim removed 6 bases at V and 5 bases at J, leaving 5 bases unmatched. Input material: CD4+ T cells from blood, cultured in vitro. This sequence originates from a human donor who had recovered from COVID-19. V gene TRBV6-1 combines with J gene TRBJ2-3, with 13 nucleotides matching TRBD2. The CDR3 coding sequence is TGTGCCAGCAGCGTACTAGCGGGGGGGCTAGATACGCAGTATTTT. Translated: CASSVLAGGLDTQYF.